The T cell receptor beta chain described here comes from a study of response to subunit inactivated influenza vaccine. General study results and limits: The authors suggested that every seasonal influenza vaccination recruits few new T cells.

A single record per CDR3 protein comes from TCRdb applying MiXCR to the RT-PCR reads. The sample lists roughly 700,000 distinct CDR3 sequences; roughly 13% were seen once. Points on this clonotype: What it recognizes is unknown.

The length of the CDR3 is 13 residues. The V end lost 1 base, the J end lost 6 bases, and 8 bases lay between the germline ends. The V gene's germline CDR1 is SGHTA and CDR2 FQGNSA. The sample in question was PBMCs from blood, obtained 14 days before vaccination. The genes are TRBV7-2 and TRBJ2-3, with D hard to call. The source is a man aged 50 or older who received an inactivated influenza vaccine. CDR3 loop: CASSLGAYDTQYF. The CDR3 nucleotides are TGTGCCAGCAGCTTAGGGGCATATGATACGCAGTATTTT.